This T cell receptor beta chain was recovered during a study of shared clonotypes between healthy human individuals. Study-level information: CD4 naive and memory got three plates each, CD8 naive two, CD8 memory one.

Whole-study results and caveats: For naive CD4 cells, roughly 4.8% of clonotypes were shared across a handful of donors.

As regards this clone: The antigen is undetermined.

Around 30,000 T cell genomes, or 200 to 250 ng DNA, went into the sorted-subset replicate PCRs. Measured with immunoSEQ multiplex PCR; TCRdb has only the in-frame clones, and not every one. The table shows around 2,000,000 clones, with about 95% occurring only once. CD45RO-negative, CCR7-positively selected cells formed the naive CD8 fraction, excluding terminally differentiated effector memory CD45RA+ cells. Among the donors, all were Caucasian adults who lived in Nashville, Tennessee. This TCR came from a man younger than 35 in good health. Input material: naive CD8+ T cells sorted from blood.

Here the CDR3 DNA reads TGTGCCAGCAGCAAAGCGCTTCAGGGGGCGCGCAGAGAGACCCAGTACTTC. It specifies CASSKALQGARRETQYF. V gene TRBV21-1 combines with J gene TRBJ2-5; TRBD1, the table's D call, lacks a check against the DNA. TRBV21-1 is deemed a pseudogene. This CDR3 has 17 residues.